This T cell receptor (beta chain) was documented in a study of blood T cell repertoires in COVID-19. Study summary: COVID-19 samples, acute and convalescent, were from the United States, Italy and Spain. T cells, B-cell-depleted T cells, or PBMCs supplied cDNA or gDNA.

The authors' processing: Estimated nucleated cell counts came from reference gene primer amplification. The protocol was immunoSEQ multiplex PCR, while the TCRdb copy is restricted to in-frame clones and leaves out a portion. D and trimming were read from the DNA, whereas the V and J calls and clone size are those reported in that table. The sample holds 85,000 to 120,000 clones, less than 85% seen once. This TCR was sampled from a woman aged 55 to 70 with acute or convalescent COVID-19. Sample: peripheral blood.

The CDR3 loop reads CAWRLAGDTQYF. The CDR3 bases are TGTGCCTGGCGTTTAGCCGGTGATACGCAGTATTTT. The gene calls are TRBV30 and TRBJ2-3, with unresolved D. The CDR3 totals 12 residues. Germline values: CDR1 GTSNPN, CDR2 SVGIG (reference sequence). With 5 bases removed from V and 6 bases from J, the gap between germline ends came to 12 bases.